One sample yielded the 29 T cell receptor beta chains listed below, sequenced in a study of CD8+ T cells in alopecia areata. Sequencing relied on a cDNA template that was reverse transcribed from extracted RNA. Some clones are missing from TCRdb's copy, which holds only in-frame ones; the method was immunoSEQ multiplex PCR. The top ten hold about 24% of the sample, which has roughly 110,000 clones, around 84% seen once. Sample treatment: oral pan-JAK inhibitor, 5-10 mg twice daily. The sequences come from CD8+ T cells sorted from blood, collected at week 24, from a patient treated with tofacitinib. Source of these receptors: a human donor with alopecia areata.

The chain couples TRBV29-1 to TRBJ1-2, with D perhaps matching TRBD1 (6 bases). V shed 1 base and J shed 4 bases, with 16 bases lying between them. The CDR3 is made up of 15 amino acids. In germline, CDR1 is SQVTM, CDR2 ANQGSEA. The CDR3 sequence is CSVEGGDNARYGYTF. CDR3 nucleotide sequence: TGCAGCGTTGAAGGCGGGGACAACGCGCGCTATGGCTACACCTTC.

V usage is TRBV29-1 and J usage is TRBJ2-7, with D possibly being TRBD1 (6 bases). The germline CDR1 and CDR2 sequences are SQVTM and ANQGSEA. Trimming pared 4 bases from V and 5 bases from J, leaving 12 bases between. The CDR3 covers 12 residues. This chain's CDR3 is CSVVRGSNEQYF. CDR3 bases: TGCAGCGTTGTTAGGGGGAGCAACGAGCAGTACTTC.

DNA for the CDR3: TGTGCCAGCAGCCTACGACGGAGCTCCTACAATGAGCAGTTCTTC. This translates into CASSLRRSSYNEQFF. The chain joins TRBV7-2 to TRBJ2-1; no definite D call. Germline values: CDR1 SGHTA, CDR2 FQGNSA. Trimming took off 5 bases at V and 0 bases at J, with 11 bases between the two ends. CDR3 length: 15 residues.

V is TRBV7-9 and J is TRBJ1-2; no firm D call. The CDR3 consists of 15 residues. Trimming stripped 5 bases from V and 5 bases from J, with 18 bases between. Germline loops: CDR1 SEHNR, CDR2 FQNEAQ (reference sequence). CDR3 sequence: CASSPRTESSYGYTF. The CDR3 nucleotides are TGTGCCAGCAGCCCGAGGACTGAGTCGTCGTATGGCTACACCTTC.

The V and J genes are TRBV6-6 and TRBJ2-6; D gene unclear. Germline CDR1 is MNHNY and CDR2 is SVGAGI (reference sequence). Trimming took off 2 bases at V and 2 bases at J, with 7 bases between the two ends. This CDR3 has 15 amino acids. The CDR3 DNA reads TGTGCCAGCAGTTACGAAAGTCCTGGGGCCAACGTCCTGACTTTC. Translated: CASSYESPGANVLTF.

This chain connects TRBV29-1 to TRBJ2-6; D unresolved. The V gene's germline CDR1 is SQVTM and CDR2 ANQGSEA. The CDR3 has 12 amino acids. Trimming left V 7 bases short and J 4 bases short, with 8 bases between. The CDR3 DNA reads as TGCAGCGAGAGTGAGGGGGCCAACGTCCTGACTTTC. This codes for CSESEGANVLTF.

The chain uses TRBV13 and TRBJ2-7; 8 bases fit TRBD1. Germline V gene lookup returns CDR1 PRHDT and CDR2 FYEKMQ (reference sequence). This CDR3 spans 14 amino acids. Unmatched junction bases numbered 8, after V lost 6 bases and J lost 4 bases. The CDR3: CASRFSGGPYEQYF. CDR3 nucleotides: TGTGCCAGCAGGTTTTCAGGGGGCCCATACGAGCAGTACTTC.

V and J are TRBV19 and TRBJ2-7; D not resolved. CDR1 and CDR2 (germline): LNHDA, SQIVND (reference sequence). V was shortened by 0 bases and J by 2 bases, with 5 bases between the two germline ends. This CDR3 comprises 13 residues. CDR3 amino acids: CASSIDGAYEQYF. CDR3 nucleotide sequence: TGTGCCAGTAGTATAGATGGGGCCTACGAGCAGTACTTC. Variable domain in full (rest from reference TRBV19 and TRBJ2-7): DGGITQSPKYLFRKEGQNVTLSCEQNLNHDAMYWYRQDPGQGLRLIYYSQIVNDFQKGDIAEGYSVSREKKESFPLTVTSAQKNPTAFYLCASSIDGAYEQYFGPGTRLTVT.

The rearrangement joins TRBV9 to TRBJ2-5; 8 bases map to TRBD1. The CDR3 extends over 15 amino acids. Trimming cost V 3 bases and J 6 bases; bases outside gene matches: 10. CDR1 and CDR2 from the germline V gene are SGDLS and YYNGEE. The CDR3 DNA reads TGTGCCAGCAGCGCAAGACAGGGGCCGCAACAGACCCAGTACTTC. This gives the protein CASSARQGPQQTQYF.

The chain couples TRBV9 to TRBJ2-5; 8 bases are a match to TRBD2. This CDR3 is built from 15 residues. Losses at the gene ends were 3 bases for V and 5 bases for J; bases not matched to a gene: 9. In germline, CDR1 is SGDLS, CDR2 YYNGEE. Written as DNA, the CDR3 is TGTGCCAGCAGCGCTGGTAGCGGGGTTTTGGAGACCCAGTACTTC. It is translated as CASSAGSGVLETQYF.

J is TRBJ1-6 and V is TRBV5-4; no firm D call. V gave up 7 bases and J gave up 10 bases, with 18 bases separating them. CDR3 length: 14 residues. Germline V gene data show CDR1 as SGHNT and CDR2 as YYREEE (reference sequence). CDR3 nucleotides: TGTGCCAGCCGAGGGCTCCCGGCCCCCTCACCCCTCCACTTT. Residues: CASRGLPAPSPLHF.

The chain links TRBV4-1 to TRBJ2-2; D remains ambiguous. CDR3 length: 14 amino acids. CDR1 is MGHRA and CDR2 is YSYEKL in the germline V gene. Trimming removed 0 bases from V and 6 bases from J, with 8 bases in between. CDR3 protein: CASSQEFGSGELFF. The CDR3 nucleotides read TGCGCCAGCAGCCAAGAATTCGGTTCCGGGGAGCTGTTTTTT.

V and J are TRBV29-1 and TRBJ2-7; D not certain. The V gene's germline CDR1 is SQVTM and CDR2 ANQGSEA. This CDR3 comprises 12 residues. V lost 4 bases and J 2 bases, leaving 9 bases between the germline ends. The CDR3 DNA reads TGCAGCGTTGCGGCGGATACCTACGAGCAGTACTTC. Its protein product is CSVAADTYEQYF.

Here the CDR3 DNA reads TGTGCCAGTAGTATTGGGGGCCCAAATCAGCCCCAGCATTTT. Translated: CASSIGGPNQPQHF. This chain connects TRBV19 to TRBJ1-5; a weak D match, TRBD1 (6 bases). The CDR3 loop spans 14 amino acids. Germline-derived CDR1 and CDR2 are LNHDA and SQIVND (reference sequence). Trimming pared 3 bases from V and 4 bases from J, leaving 10 bases between.

This rearrangement joins TRBV4-1 to TRBJ1-5, with D unclear. From germline, CDR1 is MGHRA and CDR2 YSYEKL. There are 16 residues in the CDR3. V was clipped by 0 bases and J by 0 bases, with 9 bases between them. The chain's CDR3 is CASSQDPEYSNQPQHF. The CDR3 region has the DNA TGCGCCAGCAGCCAAGATCCGGAGTATAGCAATCAGCCCCAGCATTTT.

CDR3 in amino acids: CASSSISGRKAFF. The DNA for the CDR3 is TGTGCCAGCAGCTCCATATCGGGCAGAAAAGCTTTCTTT. J is TRBJ1-1 and V is TRBV7-6; no definite D call. Germline V lookup: CDR1 SGHVS, CDR2 FNYEAQ. This CDR3 has 13 residues. The germline V and J ends were trimmed by 4 bases and 9 bases, with 15 bases remaining between them.

The V and J genes are TRBV7-9 and TRBJ2-1; TRBD2 might be the D (7 bases). The CDR3 has 15 amino acids. Per germline, CDR1 SEHNR and CDR2 FQNEAQ (reference sequence). Between the trimmed V and J ends, which lost 5 bases and 3 bases, there was a span of 14 bases. CDR3 nucleotides: TGTGCCAGCAGCGGTCGCGGGGGCTTCTACAATGAGCAGTTCTTC. It translates to CASSGRGGFYNEQFF.

For this clone: Additional DNA sequences in this sample encode the identical CDR3. The chain recombines TRBV29-1 with TRBJ2-2; TRBD1 is a possible D gene (6 bases). Deletions cut 4 bases from V and 3 bases from J, with 9 bases between. Germline V gene sequence: CDR1 SQVTM, CDR2 ANQGSEA. CDR3 length: 13 residues. CDR3 in DNA: TGCAGCGTTGCGGCAGGGGACACCGGGGAGCTGTTTTTT. Protein: CSVAAGDTGELFF.

The rearrangement links TRBV10-3 to TRBJ1-1, with D perhaps matching TRBD1 (5 bases). The CDR3 has 14 residues. The germline V gene encodes CDR1 ENHRY and CDR2 SYGVKD. The V end lost 3 bases, the J end lost 0 bases, and 8 bases lay between the germline ends. CDR3 sequence reads: CAISDTGMNTEAFF. For the CDR3, the DNA is TGTGCCATCAGTGATACAGGAATGAACACTGAAGCTTTCTTT.

The J gene is TRBJ2-1, the V gene TRBV28; TRBD2 agrees at 9 bases. With 5 bases clipped from V and 6 bases from J, the junction kept 11 bases outside the gene matches. Germline values: CDR1 MDHEN, CDR2 SYDVKM. This CDR3 is 16 amino acids long. CDR3 nucleotide sequence: TGTGCCAGCAGTCCCCTCGGGACTAGCTTAGGCAATGAGCAGTTCTTC. Protein product: CASSPLGTSLGNEQFF.

V usage is TRBV11-2 and J usage is TRBJ2-7; D is unclear. CDR1 and CDR2 (germline): SGHAT, FQNNGV. V was shortened by 5 bases and J by 2 bases, with 10 bases between the two germline ends. The CDR3 is made up of 13 amino acids. CDR3 nucleotides: TGTGCCAGCAGCCCTATGGGTACCTACGAGCAGTACTTC. Amino acid sequence: CASSPMGTYEQYF.

V gene TRBV25-1 combines with J gene TRBJ1-1, with D unclear. The CDR3 is 13 amino acids. Trimming cost V 5 bases and J 5 bases, with 12 bases left between them. Germline values: CDR1 MGHDK, CDR2 SYGVNS. CDR3 region: CASSIGEGTEAFF. The CDR3 DNA reads as TGTGCCAGCAGTATCGGGGAAGGGACTGAAGCTTTCTTT.

This chain links TRBV29-1 with TRBJ2-7; the match to TRBD1 covers 7 bases. The CDR3 consists of 13 residues. Per germline, CDR1 SQVTM and CDR2 ANQGSEA. Trimming at V came to 5 bases and at J to 3 bases, leaving 7 bases not matched to a gene. CDR3 DNA sequence: TGCAGCGTTTTCCTCGACAGGGACTACGAGCAGTACTTC. The encoded protein is CSVFLDRDYEQYF.

This CDR3 reads CATSRGSATQETQYF. The CDR3 coding sequence is TGTGCCACCAGCAGAGGGTCGGCTACTCAAGAGACCCAGTACTTC. V is TRBV15 and J is TRBJ2-5; D is ambiguous. V was clipped by 1 base and J by 2 bases, with 11 bases between them. The CDR3 contains 15 residues. Germline CDR1 and CDR2: LNHNV and YYDKDF (reference sequence).

V and J are TRBV9 and TRBJ2-5, with a weak D call TRBD2 (6 bases). The V end lost 2 bases, the J end lost 1 base, and 18 bases lay between the germline ends. The CDR3 spans 17 residues. Germline CDR1 is SGDLS and CDR2 is YYNGEE. The CDR3: CASSVDGTPWAQETQYF. Here the CDR3 DNA reads TGTGCCAGCAGCGTTGACGGGACTCCTTGGGCCCAAGAGACCCAGTACTTC.

V is TRBV5-1 and J is TRBJ2-7; tentatively, D is TRBD2 (6 bases). The CDR3 consists of 13 residues. V was cut by 5 bases and J by 3 bases, with 12 bases left in between. Germline CDR1 SGHRS, CDR2 YFSETQ. As DNA, the CDR3 is TGCGCCAGCAGGTGGGGGGATTACTACGAGCAGTACTTC. This translates into CASRWGDYYEQYF.

The chain couples TRBV29-1 to TRBJ1-2, with no clear D. The V end was cut by 1 base, the J end by 1 base, with 10 bases between. The germline gives CDR1 SQVTM, CDR2 ANQGSEA. The CDR3 has 14 residues. The CDR3 loop reads CSVEVAEINYGYTF. The CDR3 bases are TGCAGCGTTGAAGTGGCAGAGATTAACTATGGCTACACCTTC.

This chain connects TRBV27 to TRBJ2-3; TRBD2 agrees at 8 bases. The germline CDR1 and CDR2 sequences are MNHEY and SMNVEV (reference sequence). The CDR3 totals 13 residues. With 4 bases clipped from V and 11 bases from J, the junction kept 8 bases outside the gene matches. CDR3 in amino acids: CASSSGLGMEQYF. As DNA, the CDR3 is TGTGCCAGCAGTTCGGGACTAGGGATGGAGCAGTATTTT.

The chain couples TRBV15 to TRBJ1-1, with D tentatively TRBD1 (6 bases). V dropped 1 base and J dropped 2 bases, with 11 bases sitting between them. Germline CDR1 and CDR2: LNHNV and YYDKDF (reference sequence). The CDR3 is 15 residues long. This chain's CDR3 is CATSRGDRPNTEAFF. CDR3 DNA: TGTGCCACCAGCAGAGGAGACAGGCCTAACACTGAAGCTTTCTTT.